This TCR beta chain was recovered during a study of blood T cell repertoires in COVID-19. Cohort placement rested on clinical history that participants reported themselves. The method was immunoSEQ multiplex PCR; TCRdb's version includes in-frame clones alone and lacks a portion of them. The table has about 310,000 clones, around nine tenths seen once. The origin of this receptor is a man aged 60 to 69 who had recovered from COVID-19. The specimen was PBMCs or T cells enriched from blood (not recorded which).

CDR3 nucleotide sequence: TGTGCCAGAAGCGGCCCTAGGCGCCTAGCCGGCTGGATCGGGTCCTACGAGCAGTACTTC. Translating gives CARSGPRRLAGWIGSYEQYF. The V call is TRBV5-3, the J call TRBJ2-7; a weak D match, TRBD2 (5 bases). TRBV5-3 is sorted into the ORF group, with uncertain function. V gave up 4 bases and J gave up 1 base, with 30 bases separating them. The CDR3 runs to 20 residues.